This T cell receptor (beta chain) was profiled in a study of shared clonotypes between healthy human individuals. The repertoire was sequenced with immunoSEQ multiplex PCR; TCRdb's copy has only in-frame clones and lacks some. Among 2,500,000 or so clones listed, 93% were seen once. A remark on this clone: This CDR3 is also generated by other DNA sequences in the sample.

The CDR3 loop spans 13 amino acids. Germline CDR1 and CDR2: SGHRS and YFSETQ. The V end was cut by 5 bases, the J end by 1 base, with 9 bases between. The clonotype comes from a man between 18 and 29 years old in good health. Some clones in this sample may be carry-over from other donors' samples. This chain uses TRBV5-1 with TRBJ1-1; maybe TRBD1 (5 bases). Sequenced material: naive CD4+ T cells from PBMCs. The subset here: CD45RA+ positively selected. The CDR3 DNA is TGCGCCAGCAGACAGGATCCGAACACTGAAGCTTTCTTT. It translates to CASRQDPNTEAFF.